The next 18 T cell receptor beta chains were all read from a single sample in a study of long-term antiretroviral therapy in people with HIV. Running of the v3.0 immunoSEQ assay took place at survey level. TCRdb's table, derived via immunoSEQ multiplex PCR, lists solely in-frame clones and lacks some. The sample has around 24,000 clones, around four fifths seen once. Sequences were derived from unsorted PBMCs, sampled 0.4 years after starting antiretroviral therapy. The receptor source for this set is a man between 45 and 60 years old with HIV.

The J gene is TRBJ1-1, the V gene TRBV6-5; 8 bases match TRBD1. CDR1 MNHEY and CDR2 SVGAGI come from the germline V gene. CDR3 length: 15 amino acids. V was clipped by 4 bases and J by 4 bases; unmatched bases: 8. CDR3 loop: CASSSQGATLTEAFF. The DNA of the CDR3 is TGTGCCAGCAGTTCCCAGGGGGCCACCCTCACTGAAGCTTTCTTT.

Only a few counts were recorded for this clone. This CDR3 reads CASSPTGGKGSPLHF. The CDR3 DNA is TGTGCCAGCTCACCAACAGGGGGCAAGGGATCACCCCTCCACTTT. The chain uses TRBV18 and TRBJ1-6; 9 bases agree with TRBD1. Germline values: CDR1 KGHSH, CDR2 LQKENI. V lost 2 bases to trimming and J lost 10 bases; unmatched junction nucleotides: 6. This CDR3 is 15 amino acids long.

This clone was seen only a few times. CDR3 sequence (DNA): TGTGCCAGCAGTTTGGGTAGTGTATCCTACGAGCAGTACTTC. It yields the protein CASSLGSVSYEQYF. V and J are TRBV28 and TRBJ2-7; D not resolved. Germline CDR1 and CDR2: MDHEN and SYDVKM. The V and J ends lost 3 bases and 1 base respectively, with 10 bases between them. The CDR3 sequence is 14 residues long.

The chain employs TRBV27 and TRBJ1-1; unclear D gene. V lost 8 bases and J lost 2, with 9 bases in between. This CDR3 has 12 amino acids. From germline, CDR1 is MNHEY and CDR2 SMNVEV (reference sequence). DNA of the CDR3: TGTGCCAGCGGGTGGGGAAACACTGAAGCTTTCTTT. Protein product: CASGWGNTEAFF.

With regard to this clone: At one of its ends the junction is not consistent with the germline gene, which may arise from a read error. The CDR3 bases are TGTGCTAGCAGCTTAGCTTCGGGAGGGGAGCTGTTTTTT. It is translated as CASSLASGGELFF. The chain uses TRBV7-7 and TRBJ2-2; D is possibly TRBD2 (5 bases). CDR3 length: 13 amino acids. Germline lookup yields CDR1 SSHAT and CDR2 FNYEAQ (reference sequence).

The rearrangement joins TRBV28 to TRBJ1-1; D uncertain. Germline CDR1 MDHEN, CDR2 SYDVKM. The CDR3 consists of 14 residues. The V and J ends lost 5 bases and 0 bases respectively, with 10 bases between them. CDR3 protein: CASSLGSLNTEAFF. As DNA, the CDR3 is TGTGCCAGCAGTCTCGGATCCCTGAACACTGAAGCTTTCTTT.

The V gene is TRBV28, the J gene TRBJ2-7; no reliable D call. The CDR3 spans 13 residues. V shed 5 bases and J shed 2 bases, with 10 bases lying between them. Germline loops: CDR1 MDHEN, CDR2 SYDVKM. CDR3 sequence: CASSTTGPYEQYF. CDR3 nucleotides: TGTGCCAGCAGTACCACGGGTCCCTACGAGCAGTACTTC.

The chain has TRBV30 and TRBJ1-2; D remains ambiguous. The CDR3 loop spans 11 amino acids. Germline CDR1 is GTSNPN and CDR2 is SVGIG (reference sequence). V was shortened by 2 bases and J by 6 bases, with 7 bases between the two germline ends. Written as DNA, the CDR3 is TGTGCCTGGAGTATGGGAGATGGCTACACCTTC. Amino acid sequence: CAWSMGDGYTF.

The chain links TRBV7-2 to TRBJ2-7, with 8 nucleotides matching TRBD1. The length of the CDR3 is 15 residues. The V and J ends lost 4 bases and 0 bases, in that order; junction bases with no gene match: 5. Germline V gene sequence: CDR1 SGHTA, CDR2 FQGNSA. CDR3 coding DNA: TGTGCCAGCAGCTCCGGGACAGGAAGCTCCTACGAGCAGTACTTC. Encoded protein: CASSSGTGSSYEQYF.

V and J are TRBV10-3 and TRBJ1-5; TRBD1 aligns across 9 bases. This CDR3 region has 13 residues. The V gene end was trimmed by 10 bases and the J gene end by 5 bases; junction bases not matched to a gene: 6. Germline CDR1 is ENHRY and CDR2 is SYGVKD. The CDR3 nucleotides read TGTGCCACCCGACAGGGGGGATATCAGCCCCAGCATTTT. Translating it yields CATRQGGYQPQHF.

The CDR3, as DNA: TGCGCCAGCACAGGGACGGGGTCCTACAATGAGCAGTTCTTC. Protein product: CASTGTGSYNEQFF. The chain joins TRBV5-1 to TRBJ2-1, with D possibly called TRBD1 or TRBD2 (5 bases each). There are 14 residues in the CDR3. The ends were cut back, 6 bases at V and 1 base at J, with 11 bases in the middle. Germline assignment: CDR1 SGHRS and CDR2 YFSETQ. Based on the CDR3 plus reference TRBV5-1 and TRBJ2-1, the full variable domain is KAGVTQTPRYLIKTRGQQVTLSCSPISGHRSVSWYQQTPGQGLQFLFEYFSETQRNKGNFPGRFSGRQFSNSRSEMNVSTLELGDSALYLCASTGTGSYNEQFFGPGTRLTVL.

This clone was counted a few times. The chain carries TRBV5-1 and TRBJ1-6, with a weak D call TRBD1 (5 bases). Trimming pared 7 bases from V and 16 bases from J, leaving 27 bases between. Germline CDR1 is SGHRS and CDR2 is YFSETQ. The length of the CDR3 is 15 residues. The CDR3 region is CASGKLDRDPFNLHF. Written as DNA, the CDR3 is TGCGCCAGCGGAAAACTAGACCGGGACCCGTTCAATCTCCACTTT.

This rearrangement joins TRBV28 to TRBJ2-4, with 8 bases that match TRBD1. The germline V gene encodes CDR1 MDHEN and CDR2 SYDVKM. This CDR3 is 16 amino acids long. J gave up 0 bases and V 7 bases, and 8 bases lay outside the gene matches. For the CDR3, the DNA is TGTGCCAGCAAGGAGACAGGGGACCTAGCCAAAAACATTCAGTACTTC. Its translation: CASKETGDLAKNIQYF. Supplemented by reference TRBV28 and TRBJ2-4, the full variable domain reads DVKVTQSSRYLVKRTGEKVFLECVQDMDHENMFWYRQDPGLGLRLIYFSYDVKMKEKGDIPEGYSVSREKKERFSLILESASTNQTSMYLCASKETGDLAKNIQYFGAGTRLSVL.

This rearrangement joins TRBV7-3 to TRBJ1-5; D is uncertain. CDR1 is SGHTA, CDR2 FQGTGA, per germline. Trimming cost V 2 bases and J 7 bases, with 9 bases left between them. CDR3 length: 13 residues. DNA of the CDR3: TGTGCCAGCAGCTTAGTGGGGAGGCAGCCCCAGCATTTT. It specifies CASSLVGRQPQHF.

The gene calls are TRBV7-9 and TRBJ2-3; D possibly matches TRBD1 or TRBD2 (5 bases each). V was clipped by 0 bases and J by 2 bases, with 6 bases between them. The CDR3 extends over 14 amino acids. Germline CDR1 reads SEHNR; CDR2 reads FQNEAQ (reference sequence). CDR3 residues: CASSLAGDTDTQYF. DNA for the CDR3: TGTGCCAGCAGCTTAGCGGGGGACACAGATACGCAGTATTTT.

The gene calls are TRBV7-9 and TRBJ1-2, with TRBD1 matching 11 bases. Losses at the gene ends were 6 bases for V and 4 bases for J; bases not matched to a gene: 4. Germline CDR1 and CDR2: SEHNR and FQNEAQ (reference sequence). The CDR3 is 14 residues long. The CDR3 bases are TGTGCCAGCAGGGGACAGGGGGTTTTCTATGGCTACACCTTC. Its protein product is CASRGQGVFYGYTF.

This chain joins TRBV2 and TRBJ2-2; D perhaps matches TRBD2 (6 bases). The CDR3 runs 18 residues. Trimming removed 3 bases from V and 0 bases from J, with 17 bases in between. Germline values: CDR1 SNHLY, CDR2 FYNNEI. CDR3 region: CASSDWRGDRANTGELFF. DNA for the CDR3: TGTGCCAGCAGTGATTGGAGGGGCGACCGCGCGAACACCGGGGAGCTGTTTTTT.

The CDR3 protein is CASSPPEGGGTEAFF. DNA of the CDR3: TGTGCCAGCTCACCACCGGAGGGAGGAGGCACTGAAGCTTTCTTT. The rearrangement links TRBV18 to TRBJ1-1; D is uncertain. CDR1 and CDR2 (germline): KGHSH, LQKENI. CDR3 length: 15 amino acids. V lost 0 bases, J lost 4 bases, and 12 bases lay in between.